This TCR beta chain originates from a study of blood T cell repertoires in COVID-19. Study-wide context: Researchers got acute and convalescent COVID-19 samples from the United States, Italy and Spain.

The CDR3 consists of 15 residues. The ends lost 5 bases at V and 5 bases at J; junction bases unmatched: 6. CDR1 is MNHEY, CDR2 SVGAGI, per germline. Generated by immunoSEQ multiplex PCR, the TCRdb table keeps only in-frame clones and is missing some. The sample holds roughly 260,000 clones; more than 75% are singletons and the top ten take around 2.4%. This TCR was sampled from a woman aged 18-29 years who had recovered from COVID-19. The sample consisted of PBMCs or T cells enriched from blood (not recorded which). The chain combines TRBV6-5 with TRBJ1-6; TRBD1 matches at 7 bases. The CDR3, as DNA: TGTGCCAGCAGTAGAGATGACAGGGATAATTCACCCCTCCACTTT. Translated: CASSRDDRDNSPLHF.